The clone carrying this T cell receptor beta chain has a single count. Original data processing: Estimates of nucleated cell counts were drawn from the amplification of reference gene primers. The method was immunoSEQ multiplex PCR; TCRdb's version includes in-frame clones alone and lacks a portion of them. V and J calls and clone size follow that table, whereas D and trimming were derived from the DNA. This repertoire shows about 270,000 clones, 86% found once; its top ten account for less than 15%. The CDR3 spans 14 residues. V shed 3 bases and J 7 bases; nucleotides not matched to a gene: 5. Germline CDR1 and CDR2: LNHDA and SQIVND (reference sequence). This sample was included in a study of blood T cell repertoires in COVID-19. Across the whole study: The United States, Italy and Spain were the sources of the acute and convalescent COVID-19 samples. The cDNA or gDNA used as material had been derived from T cells, B-cell-depleted T cells, or PBMCs.

A Seattle source enrolled patients during active infection and followed them longitudinally. The receptor comes from an older woman with COVID-19, enrolled during active disease. The rearrangement uses TRBV19 and TRBJ2-1, with TRBD2 matching 8 bases. The sequenced sample consisted of peripheral blood. The CDR3 here is CASSISGARNEQFF. The DNA of the CDR3 is TGTGCCAGTAGTATTAGCGGGGCCCGTAATGAGCAGTTCTTC.